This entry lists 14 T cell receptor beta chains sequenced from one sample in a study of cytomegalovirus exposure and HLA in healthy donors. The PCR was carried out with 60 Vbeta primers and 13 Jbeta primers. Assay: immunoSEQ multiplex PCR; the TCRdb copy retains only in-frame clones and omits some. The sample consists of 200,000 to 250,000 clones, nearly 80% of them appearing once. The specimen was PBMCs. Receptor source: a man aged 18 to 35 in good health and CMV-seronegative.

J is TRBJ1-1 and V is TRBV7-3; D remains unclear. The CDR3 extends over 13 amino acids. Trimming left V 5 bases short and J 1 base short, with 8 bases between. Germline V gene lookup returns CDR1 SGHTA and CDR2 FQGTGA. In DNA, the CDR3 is TGTGCCAGCAGCCCCCATCAGAACACTGAAGCTTTCTTT. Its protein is CASSPHQNTEAFF.

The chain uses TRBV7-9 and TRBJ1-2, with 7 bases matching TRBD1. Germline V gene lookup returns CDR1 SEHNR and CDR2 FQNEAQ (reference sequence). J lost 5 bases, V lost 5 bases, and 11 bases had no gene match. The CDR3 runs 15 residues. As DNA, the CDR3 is TGTGCCAGCAGCCAGGGACAGCCTTCTCATTATGGCTACACCTTC. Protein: CASSQGQPSHYGYTF.

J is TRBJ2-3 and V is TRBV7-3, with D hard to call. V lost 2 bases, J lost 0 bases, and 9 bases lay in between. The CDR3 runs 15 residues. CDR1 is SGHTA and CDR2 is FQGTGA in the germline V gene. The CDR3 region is CASSLLPRSTDTQYF. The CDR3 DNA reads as TGTGCCAGCAGCTTACTTCCCAGGAGCACAGATACGCAGTATTTT.

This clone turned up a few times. CDR3 region: CASRRAAHTEAFF. The CDR3 DNA is TGTGCCAGCAGGAGAGCAGCGCACACTGAAGCTTTCTTT. The V gene is TRBV6-5, the J gene TRBJ1-1; D is unresolved. The CDR3 is made up of 13 amino acids. The germline V gene encodes CDR1 MNHEY and CDR2 SVGAGI. V lost 6 bases and J lost 3, with 11 bases in between.

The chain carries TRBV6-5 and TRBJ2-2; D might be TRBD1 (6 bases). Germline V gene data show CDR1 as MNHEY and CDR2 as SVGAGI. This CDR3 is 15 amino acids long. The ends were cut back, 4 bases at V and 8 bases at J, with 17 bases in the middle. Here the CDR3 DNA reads TGTGCCAGCAGTTCCAGGGCAGGGGCGGTGGGGGAGCTGTTTTTT. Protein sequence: CASSSRAGAVGELFF.

The chain's CDR3 is CASSQTTGGGGFNEQFF. DNA for the CDR3: TGCGCCAGCAGCCAAACTACAGGGGGCGGGGGTTTCAATGAGCAGTTCTTC. The genes are TRBV4-3 and TRBJ2-1, with 9 bases fitting TRBD1. CDR1 is LGHNA, CDR2 YSLEER, per germline. The junction had 11 bases not matched to a gene; V was cut back by 2 bases and J by 6 bases. The CDR3 extends over 17 amino acids.

DNA for the CDR3: TGTGCCAGCAGCTGGGAACGACAGGGCGCGAACACCGGGGAGCTGTTTTTT. Protein product: CASSWERQGANTGELFF. The J gene is TRBJ2-2, the V gene TRBV7-9; 7 positions match TRBD1. V shed 4 bases, J shed 0 bases, and the junction held 8 bases outside the gene matches. The CDR3 length is 17 residues. Germline values: CDR1 SEHNR, CDR2 FQNEAQ (reference sequence).

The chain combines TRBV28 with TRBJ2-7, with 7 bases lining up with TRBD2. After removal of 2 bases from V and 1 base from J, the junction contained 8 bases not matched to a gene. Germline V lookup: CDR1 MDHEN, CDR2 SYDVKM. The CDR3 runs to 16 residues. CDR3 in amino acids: CASSLGGGQGSYEQYF. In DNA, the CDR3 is TGTGCCAGCAGTTTAGGGGGGGGTCAGGGTTCCTACGAGCAGTACTTC.

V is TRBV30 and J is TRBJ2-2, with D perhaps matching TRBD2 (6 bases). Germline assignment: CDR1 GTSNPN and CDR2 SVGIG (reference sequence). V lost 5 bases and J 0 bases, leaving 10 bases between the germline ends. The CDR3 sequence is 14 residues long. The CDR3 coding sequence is TGTGCCTGGGGGGACTTGACGAACACCGGGGAGCTGTTTTTT. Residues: CAWGDLTNTGELFF.

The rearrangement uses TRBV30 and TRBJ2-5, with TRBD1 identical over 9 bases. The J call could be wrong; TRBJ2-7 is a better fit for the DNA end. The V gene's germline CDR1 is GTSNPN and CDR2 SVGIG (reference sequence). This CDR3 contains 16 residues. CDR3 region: CAWTEGQGEGSYEQYF. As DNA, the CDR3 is TGTGCCTGGACCGAGGGACAGGGTGAAGGCTCCTACGAGCAGTACTTC.

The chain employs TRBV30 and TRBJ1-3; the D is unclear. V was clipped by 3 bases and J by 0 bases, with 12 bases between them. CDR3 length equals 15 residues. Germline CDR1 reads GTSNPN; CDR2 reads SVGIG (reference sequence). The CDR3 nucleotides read TGTGCCTGGAGCTGGGCAGGTATCTCTGGAAACACCATATATTTT. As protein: CAWSWAGISGNTIYF.

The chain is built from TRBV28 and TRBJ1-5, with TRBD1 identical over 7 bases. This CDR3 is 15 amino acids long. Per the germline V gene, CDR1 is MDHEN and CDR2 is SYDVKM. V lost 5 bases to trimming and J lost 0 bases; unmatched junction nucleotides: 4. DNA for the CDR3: TGTGCCAGCAGTACGGGACAGTATAGCAATCAGCCCCAGCATTTT. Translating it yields CASSTGQYSNQPQHF.

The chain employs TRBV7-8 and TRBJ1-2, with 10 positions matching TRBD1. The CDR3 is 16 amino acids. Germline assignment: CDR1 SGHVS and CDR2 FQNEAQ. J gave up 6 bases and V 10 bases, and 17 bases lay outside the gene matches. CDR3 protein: CAITIRDRGTRNGYTF. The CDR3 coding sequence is TGTGCCATAACCATCCGGGACAGGGGAACACGAAATGGCTACACCTTC.

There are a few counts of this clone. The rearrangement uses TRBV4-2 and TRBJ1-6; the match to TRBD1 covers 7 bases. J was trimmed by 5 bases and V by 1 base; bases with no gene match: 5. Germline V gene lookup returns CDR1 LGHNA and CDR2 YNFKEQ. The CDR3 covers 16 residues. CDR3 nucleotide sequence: TGTGCCAGCAGCCAAGCCCCACAGGGGAATAATTCACCCCTCCACTTT. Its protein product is CASSQAPQGNNSPLHF.